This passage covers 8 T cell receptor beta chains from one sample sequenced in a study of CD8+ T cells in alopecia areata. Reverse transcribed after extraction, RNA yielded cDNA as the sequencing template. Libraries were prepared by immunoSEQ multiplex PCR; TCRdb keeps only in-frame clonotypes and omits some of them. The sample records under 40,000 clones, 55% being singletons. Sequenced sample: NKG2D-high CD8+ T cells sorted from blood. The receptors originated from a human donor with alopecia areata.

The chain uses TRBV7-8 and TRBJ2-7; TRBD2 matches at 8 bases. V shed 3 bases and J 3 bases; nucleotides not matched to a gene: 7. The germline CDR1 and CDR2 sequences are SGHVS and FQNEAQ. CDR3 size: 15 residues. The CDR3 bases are TGTGCCAGCAGCTTTGAGCGGGGGCCTAACTACGAGCAGTACTTC. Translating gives CASSFERGPNYEQYF.

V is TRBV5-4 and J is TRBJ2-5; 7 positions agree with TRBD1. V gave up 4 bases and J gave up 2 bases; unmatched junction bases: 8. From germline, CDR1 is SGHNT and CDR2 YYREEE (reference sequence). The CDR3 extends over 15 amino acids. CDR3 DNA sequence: TGTGCCAGCAGCCTACCGGGACAGAGACAAGAGACCCAGTACTTC. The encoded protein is CASSLPGQRQETQYF.

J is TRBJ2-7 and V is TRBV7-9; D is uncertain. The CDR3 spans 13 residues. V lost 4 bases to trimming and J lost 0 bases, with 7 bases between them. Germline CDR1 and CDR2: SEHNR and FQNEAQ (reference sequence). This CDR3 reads CASSYEASYEQYF. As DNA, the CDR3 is TGTGCCAGCAGCTATGAGGCCTCCTACGAGCAGTACTTC.

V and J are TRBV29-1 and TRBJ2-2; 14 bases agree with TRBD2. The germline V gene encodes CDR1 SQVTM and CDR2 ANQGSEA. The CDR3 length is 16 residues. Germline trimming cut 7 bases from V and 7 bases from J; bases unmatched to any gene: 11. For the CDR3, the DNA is TGCAGCGCTGGGGGCCCCGGGACTAGCGGGAGCGGGGAGCTGTTTTTT. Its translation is CSAGGPGTSGSGELFF.

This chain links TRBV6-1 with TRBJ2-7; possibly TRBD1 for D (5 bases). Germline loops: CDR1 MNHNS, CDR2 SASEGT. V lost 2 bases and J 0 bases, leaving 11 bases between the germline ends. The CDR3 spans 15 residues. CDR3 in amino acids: CASSEFTGDSYEQYF. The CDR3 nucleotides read TGTGCCAGCAGTGAATTCACAGGAGACTCCTACGAGCAGTACTTC.

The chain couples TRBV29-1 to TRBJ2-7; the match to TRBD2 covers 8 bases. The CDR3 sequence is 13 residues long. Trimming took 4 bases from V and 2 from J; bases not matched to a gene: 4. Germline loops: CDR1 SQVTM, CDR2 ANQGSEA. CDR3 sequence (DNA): TGCAGCGTTGGACTAGCGTTAACCTACGAGCAGTACTTC. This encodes CSVGLALTYEQYF.

CDR3 sequence reads: CASSPPQGRTDTQYF. The CDR3 DNA reads TGTGCCAGCTCACCACCACAGGGACGCACAGATACGCAGTATTTT. The chain employs TRBV18 and TRBJ2-3, with D tentatively TRBD1 (6 bases). The ends were cut back, 0 bases at V and 1 base at J, with 8 bases in the middle. The germline V gene encodes CDR1 KGHSH and CDR2 LQKENI. There are 15 residues in the CDR3. The full variable domain, with the rest looked up from reference TRBV18 and TRBJ2-3, is NAGVMQNPRHLVRRRGQEARLRCSPMKGHSHVYWYRQLPEEGLKFMVYLQKENIIDESGMPKERFSAEFPKEGPSILRIQQVVRGDSAAYFCASSPPQGRTDTQYFGPGTRLTVL.

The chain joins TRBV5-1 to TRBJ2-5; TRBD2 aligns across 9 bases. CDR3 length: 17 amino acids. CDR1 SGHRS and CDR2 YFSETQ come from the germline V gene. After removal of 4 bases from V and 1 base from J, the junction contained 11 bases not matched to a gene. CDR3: CASSGGIAGAIQETQYF. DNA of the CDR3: TGCGCCAGCAGCGGGGGAATAGCGGGGGCGATCCAAGAGACCCAGTACTTC.